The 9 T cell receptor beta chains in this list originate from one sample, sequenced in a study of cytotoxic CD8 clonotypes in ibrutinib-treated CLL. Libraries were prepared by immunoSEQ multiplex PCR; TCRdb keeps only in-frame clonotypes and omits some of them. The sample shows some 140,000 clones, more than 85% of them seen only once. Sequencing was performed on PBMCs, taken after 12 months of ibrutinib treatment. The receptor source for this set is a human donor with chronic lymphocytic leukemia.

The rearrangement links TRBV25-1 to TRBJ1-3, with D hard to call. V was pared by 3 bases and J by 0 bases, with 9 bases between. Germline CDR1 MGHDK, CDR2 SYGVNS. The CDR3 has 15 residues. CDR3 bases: TGTGCCAGCAGTGATAGTCAAGACTCTGGAAACACCATATATTTT. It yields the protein CASSDSQDSGNTIYF. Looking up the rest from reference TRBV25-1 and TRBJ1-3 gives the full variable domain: EADIYQTPRYLVIGTGKKITLECSQTMGHDKMYWYQQDPGMELHLIHYSYGVNSTEKGDLSSESTVSRIRTEHFPLTLESARPSHTSQYLCASSDSQDSGNTIYFGEGSWLTVV.

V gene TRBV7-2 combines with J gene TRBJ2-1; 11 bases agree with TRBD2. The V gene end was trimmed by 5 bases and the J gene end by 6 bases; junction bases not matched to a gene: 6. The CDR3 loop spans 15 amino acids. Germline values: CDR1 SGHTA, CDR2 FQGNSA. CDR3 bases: TGTGCCAGCAGCCCGGGACTAGCGGACCTCAATGAGCAGTTCTTC. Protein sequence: CASSPGLADLNEQFF.

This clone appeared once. CDR3 amino acids: CASSIERSYGYTF. CDR3 DNA: TGTGCCAGTAGTATTGAAAGATCCTATGGCTACACCTTC. The chain combines TRBV19 with TRBJ1-2; D is unclear. V was cut by 3 bases and J by 4 bases, with 9 bases left in between. The CDR3 length is 13 residues. Germline CDR1 is LNHDA and CDR2 is SQIVND (reference sequence).

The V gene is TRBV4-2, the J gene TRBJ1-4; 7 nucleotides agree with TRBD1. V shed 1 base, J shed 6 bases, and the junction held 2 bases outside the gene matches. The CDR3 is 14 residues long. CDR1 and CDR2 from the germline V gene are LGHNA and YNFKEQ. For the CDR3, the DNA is TGTGCCAGCAGCCAAGGAGGGGGCGATGAAAAACTGTTTTTT. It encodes CASSQGGGDEKLFF.

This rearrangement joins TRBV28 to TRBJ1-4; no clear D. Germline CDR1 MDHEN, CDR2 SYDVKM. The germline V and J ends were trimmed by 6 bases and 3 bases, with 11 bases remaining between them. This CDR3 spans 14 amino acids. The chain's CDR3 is CASRLEASNEKLFF. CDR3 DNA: TGTGCCAGCAGATTGGAGGCTTCTAATGAAAAACTGTTTTTT.

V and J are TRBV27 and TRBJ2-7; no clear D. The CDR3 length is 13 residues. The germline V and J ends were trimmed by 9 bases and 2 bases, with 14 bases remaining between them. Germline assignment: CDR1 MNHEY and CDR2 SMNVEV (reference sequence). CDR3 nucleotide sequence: TGTGCCAGGTCTGGGAACCGACCCTACGAGCAGTACTTC. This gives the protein CARSGNRPYEQYF.

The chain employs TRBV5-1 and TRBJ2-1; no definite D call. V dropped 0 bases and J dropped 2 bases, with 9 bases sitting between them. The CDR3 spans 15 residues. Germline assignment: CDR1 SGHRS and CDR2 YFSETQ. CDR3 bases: TGCGCCAGCAGCTTGGAACAGTCTGCCTACAATGAGCAGTTCTTC. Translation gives CASSLEQSAYNEQFF. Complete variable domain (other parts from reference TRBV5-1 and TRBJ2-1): KAGVTQTPRYLIKTRGQQVTLSCSPISGHRSVSWYQQTPGQGLQFLFEYFSETQRNKGNFPGRFSGRQFSNSRSEMNVSTLELGDSALYLCASSLEQSAYNEQFFGPGTRLTVL.

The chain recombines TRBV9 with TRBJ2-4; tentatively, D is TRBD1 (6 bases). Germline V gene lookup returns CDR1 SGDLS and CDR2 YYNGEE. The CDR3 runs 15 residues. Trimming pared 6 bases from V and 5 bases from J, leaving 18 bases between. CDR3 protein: CASTPYRDTQNIQYF. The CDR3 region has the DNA TGTGCCAGCACCCCATACCGGGACACCCAAAACATTCAGTACTTC.

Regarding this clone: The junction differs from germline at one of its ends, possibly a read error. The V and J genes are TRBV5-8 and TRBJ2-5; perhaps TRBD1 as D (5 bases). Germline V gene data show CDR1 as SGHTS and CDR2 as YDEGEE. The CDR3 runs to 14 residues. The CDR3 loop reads CASSLRQFQKTQYF. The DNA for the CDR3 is TGTGCCAGCAGCTTGAGACAGTTCCAAAAGACCCAGTACTTC.